This TCR beta chain emerged from a study of T cell repertoires in cytomegalovirus infection. The wider study: Recently described HLA-C-restricted plus well-studied HLA-B-restricted CMV epitopes were used.

This clonotype was found a few times. What it binds is not known. Trimming removed 8 bases at V and 3 bases at J, with 18 bases between. The CDR3 is 15 residues long. The germline gives CDR1 MNHEY, CDR2 SMNVEV (reference sequence). TCRdb reprocessed the reads via MiXCR and lists one record per CDR3 protein. This table has some 800,000 distinct CDR3 sequences, approximately 32% appearing once. The chain carries TRBV27 and TRBJ2-3, with D possibly being TRBD1 (5 bases). This sequence was found in a human donor in good health (CMV status not recorded). Some clones in this sample may be carry-over from other donors' samples. The sample consisted of cultured CD8+ T cells from PBMCs, taken from culture after CMV antigen stimulation. The CDR3 is CASFSLGGATDTQYF. CDR3 in DNA: TGTGCCAGCTTTAGTTTAGGTGGGGCGACAGATACGCAGTATTTT.